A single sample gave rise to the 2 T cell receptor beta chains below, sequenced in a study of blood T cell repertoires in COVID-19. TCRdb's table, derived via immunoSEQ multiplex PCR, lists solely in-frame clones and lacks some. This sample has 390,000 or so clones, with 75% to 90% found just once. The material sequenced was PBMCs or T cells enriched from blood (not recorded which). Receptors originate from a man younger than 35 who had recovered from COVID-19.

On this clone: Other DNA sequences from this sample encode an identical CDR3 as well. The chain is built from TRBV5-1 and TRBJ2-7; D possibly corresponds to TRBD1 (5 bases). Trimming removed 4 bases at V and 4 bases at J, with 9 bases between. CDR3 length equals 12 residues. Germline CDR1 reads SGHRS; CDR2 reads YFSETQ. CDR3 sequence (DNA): TGCGCCAGCAGCCTCGACAGATACGAGCAGTACTTC. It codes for CASSLDRYEQYF.

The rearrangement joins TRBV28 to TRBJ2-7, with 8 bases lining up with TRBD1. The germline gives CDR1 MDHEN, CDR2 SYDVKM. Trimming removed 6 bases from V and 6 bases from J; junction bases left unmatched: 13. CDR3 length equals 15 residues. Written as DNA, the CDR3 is TGTGCCAGCAGCCGTCCCGGGACAGGATGGGGCGAGCAGTACTTC. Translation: CASSRPGTGWGEQYF.